The clone carrying this T cell receptor beta chain was seen a handful of times. TCRdb ran MiXCR on the RT-PCR reads and lists one entry per CDR3 protein. Of about a million distinct CDR3 sequences listed, more than 15% are singletons. This specimen belongs to a study of patients and donors after allogeneic stem cell transplantation. Germline V CDR1 and CDR2: SQVTM, ANQGSEA. The trim removed 4 bases at V and 12 bases at J, leaving 12 bases unmatched. This CDR3 has 13 residues. The chain couples TRBV29-1 to TRBJ2-1; TRBD1 agrees at 7 bases. The sample taken for sequencing was blood, either unsorted or a sorted T cell fraction (not recorded which). This TCR derives from a human donor who was either an allogeneic HSCT recipient or a stem cell or donor lymphocyte infusion donor (not recorded which). It is not recorded whose cells these are; they may come from a transplant donor. The CDR3 DNA sequence: TGCAGCGTTGTCTATGAGGGGGCGCGATGGCAGTTCTTC. Its protein is CSVVYEGARWQFF.